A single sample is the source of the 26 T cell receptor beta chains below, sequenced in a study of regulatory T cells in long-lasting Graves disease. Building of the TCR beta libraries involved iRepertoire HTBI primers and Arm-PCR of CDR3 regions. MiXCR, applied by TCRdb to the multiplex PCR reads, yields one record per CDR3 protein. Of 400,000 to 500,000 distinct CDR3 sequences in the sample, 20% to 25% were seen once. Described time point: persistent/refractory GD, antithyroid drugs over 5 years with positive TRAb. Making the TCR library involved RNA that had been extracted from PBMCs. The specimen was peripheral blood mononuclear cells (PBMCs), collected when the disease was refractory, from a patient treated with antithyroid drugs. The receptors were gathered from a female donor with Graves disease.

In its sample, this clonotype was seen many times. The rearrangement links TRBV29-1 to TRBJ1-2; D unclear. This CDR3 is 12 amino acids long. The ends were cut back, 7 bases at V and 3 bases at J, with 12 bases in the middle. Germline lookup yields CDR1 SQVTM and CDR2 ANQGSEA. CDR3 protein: CSAGEDDYGYTF. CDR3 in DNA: TGCAGCGCTGGAGAGGATGACTATGGCTACACCTTC.

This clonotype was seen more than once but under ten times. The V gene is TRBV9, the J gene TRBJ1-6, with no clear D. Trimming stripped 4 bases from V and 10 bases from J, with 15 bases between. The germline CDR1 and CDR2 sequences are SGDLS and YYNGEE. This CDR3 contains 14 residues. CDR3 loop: CASSPTGGISPLHF. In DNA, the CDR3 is TGTGCCAGCAGCCCAACCGGCGGGATCTCACCCCTCCACTTT. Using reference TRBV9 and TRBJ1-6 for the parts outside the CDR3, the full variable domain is DSGVTQTPKHLITATGQRVTLRCSPRSGDLSVYWYQQSLDQGLQFLIQYYNGEERAKGNILERFSAQQFPDLHSELNLSSLELGDSALYFCASSPTGGISPLHFGNGTRLTVT.

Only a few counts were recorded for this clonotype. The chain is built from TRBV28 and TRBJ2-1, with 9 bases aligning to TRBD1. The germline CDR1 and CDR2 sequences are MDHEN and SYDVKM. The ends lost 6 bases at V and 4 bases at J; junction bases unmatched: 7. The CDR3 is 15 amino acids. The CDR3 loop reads CASRRDRGEYNEQFF. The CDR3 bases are TGTGCCAGCAGACGAGACAGGGGGGAATACAATGAGCAGTTCTTC.

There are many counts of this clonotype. CDR3 amino acids: CASLGGIGSYEQYF. CDR3 in DNA: TGTGCCAGCCTAGGGGGGATAGGCTCCTACGAGCAGTACTTC. The rearrangement uses TRBV6-2 or TRBV6-3 and TRBJ2-7, with D perhaps given as TRBD1 or TRBD2 (6 bases each). The CDR3 contains 14 residues. Trimming pared 8 bases from V and 0 bases from J, leaving 14 bases between. CDR1 and CDR2 (germline): MNHEY, SVGEGT.

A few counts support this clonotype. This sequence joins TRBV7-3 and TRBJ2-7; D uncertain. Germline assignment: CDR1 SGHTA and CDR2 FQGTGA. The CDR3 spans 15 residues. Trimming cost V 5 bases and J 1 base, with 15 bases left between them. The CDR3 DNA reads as TGTGCCAGCAGCCCCTCAGCGTCCGGGTCCTACGAGCAGTACTTC. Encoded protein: CASSPSASGSYEQYF.

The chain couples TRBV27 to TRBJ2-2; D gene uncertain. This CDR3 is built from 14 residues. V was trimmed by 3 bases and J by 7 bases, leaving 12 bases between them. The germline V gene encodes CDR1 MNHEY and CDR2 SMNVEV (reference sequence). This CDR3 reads CASSFSQDIGELFF. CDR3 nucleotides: TGTGCCAGCAGTTTTTCCCAGGATATCGGGGAGCTGTTTTTT.

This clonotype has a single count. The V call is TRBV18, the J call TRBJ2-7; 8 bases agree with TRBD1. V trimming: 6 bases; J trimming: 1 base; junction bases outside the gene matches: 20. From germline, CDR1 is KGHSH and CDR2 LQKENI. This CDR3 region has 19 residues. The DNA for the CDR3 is TGTGCCAGCTCGCGGATCCGGGACAGGCTATCCCGGGATTCCTACGAGCAGTACTTC. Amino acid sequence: CASSRIRDRLSRDSYEQYF.

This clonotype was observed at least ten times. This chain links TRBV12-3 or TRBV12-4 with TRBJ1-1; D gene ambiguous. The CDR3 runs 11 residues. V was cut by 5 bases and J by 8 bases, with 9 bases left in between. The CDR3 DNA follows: TGTGCCAGCAGTCCTAAAAAGGAAGCTTTCTTT. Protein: CASSPKKEAFF.

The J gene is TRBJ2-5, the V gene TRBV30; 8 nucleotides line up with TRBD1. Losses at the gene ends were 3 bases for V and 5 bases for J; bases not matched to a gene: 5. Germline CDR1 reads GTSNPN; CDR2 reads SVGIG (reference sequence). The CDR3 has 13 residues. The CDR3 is CAWSPTGAETQYF. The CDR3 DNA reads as TGTGCCTGGAGCCCGACAGGGGCCGAGACCCAGTACTTC.

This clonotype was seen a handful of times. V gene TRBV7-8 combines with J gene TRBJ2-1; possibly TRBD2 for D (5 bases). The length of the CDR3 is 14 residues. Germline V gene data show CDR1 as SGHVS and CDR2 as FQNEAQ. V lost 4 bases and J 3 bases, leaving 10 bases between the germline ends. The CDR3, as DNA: TGTGCCAGCAGCTCGATGGGAGTCTACAATGAGCAGTTCTTC. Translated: CASSSMGVYNEQFF.

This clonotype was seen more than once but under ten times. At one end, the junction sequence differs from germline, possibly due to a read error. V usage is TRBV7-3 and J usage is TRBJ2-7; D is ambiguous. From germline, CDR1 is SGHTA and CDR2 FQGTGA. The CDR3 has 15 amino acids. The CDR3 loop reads CASSQQRLAPDEQYF. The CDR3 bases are TGCGCCAGCAGCCAACAGAGACTGGCCCCCGACGAGCAGTACTTC.

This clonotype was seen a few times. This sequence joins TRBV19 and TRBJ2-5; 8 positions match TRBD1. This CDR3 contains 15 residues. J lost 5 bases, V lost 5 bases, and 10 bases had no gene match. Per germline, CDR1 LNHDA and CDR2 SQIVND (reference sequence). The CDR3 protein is CASSVRTGPPETQYF. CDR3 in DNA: TGTGCCAGTAGTGTCCGGACAGGGCCGCCCGAGACCCAGTACTTC.

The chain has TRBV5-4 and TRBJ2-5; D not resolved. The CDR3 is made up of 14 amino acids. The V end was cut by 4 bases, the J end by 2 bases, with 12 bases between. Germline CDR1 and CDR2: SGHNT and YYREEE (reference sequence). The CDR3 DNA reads TGTGCCAGCAGCCCCGACTGGATTCAAGAGACCCAGTACTTC. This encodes CASSPDWIQETQYF. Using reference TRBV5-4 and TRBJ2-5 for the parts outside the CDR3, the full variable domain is ETGVTQSPTHLIKTRGQQVTLRCSSQSGHNTVSWYQQALGQGPQFIFQYYREEENGRGNFPPRFSGLQFPNYSSELNVNALELDDSALYLCASSPDWIQETQYFGPGTRLLVL.

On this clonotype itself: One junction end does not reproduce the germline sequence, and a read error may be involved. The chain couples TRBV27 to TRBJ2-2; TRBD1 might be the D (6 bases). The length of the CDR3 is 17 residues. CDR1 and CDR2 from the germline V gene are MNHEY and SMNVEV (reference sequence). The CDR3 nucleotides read TGTGCCAGCAGTTACTCCCCGGGACACGACTCGGCCGGGGAGCTGCTTTTT. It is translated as CASSYSPGHDSAGELLF.

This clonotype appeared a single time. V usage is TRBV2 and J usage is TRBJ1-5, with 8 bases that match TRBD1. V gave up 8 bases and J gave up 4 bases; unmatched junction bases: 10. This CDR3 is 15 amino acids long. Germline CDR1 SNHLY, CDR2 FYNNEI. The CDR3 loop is CASSIGTGPNQPQHF. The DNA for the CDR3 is TGTGCCAGCTCCATAGGGACAGGACCAAATCAGCCCCAGCATTTT.

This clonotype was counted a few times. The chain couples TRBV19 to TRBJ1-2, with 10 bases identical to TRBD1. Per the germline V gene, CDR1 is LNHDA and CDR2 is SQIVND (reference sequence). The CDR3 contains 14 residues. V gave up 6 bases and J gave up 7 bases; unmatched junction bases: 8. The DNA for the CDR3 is TGTGCCAGTAGGGGGACAGGGGCACTATTTGGCTACACCTTC. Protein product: CASRGTGALFGYTF.

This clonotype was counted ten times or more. CDR3 amino acids: CASRRTIYTGELFF. The CDR3 DNA reads as TGTGCCAGCAGGAGGACTATCTACACCGGGGAGCTGTTTTTT. V usage is TRBV6-1 and J usage is TRBJ2-2, with D tentatively TRBD2 (6 bases). The CDR3 extends over 14 amino acids. Looked up from germline, CDR1 is MNHNS and CDR2 is SASEGT. Trimming removed 6 bases at V and 3 bases at J, with 11 bases between.

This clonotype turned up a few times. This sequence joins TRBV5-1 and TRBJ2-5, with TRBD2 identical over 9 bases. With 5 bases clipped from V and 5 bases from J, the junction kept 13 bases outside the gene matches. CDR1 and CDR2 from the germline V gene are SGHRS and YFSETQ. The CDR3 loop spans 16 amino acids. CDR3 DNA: TGCGCCAGCAGGAACCCCCAGCGGGGGGCGGGGGAGACCCAGTACTTC. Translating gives CASRNPQRGAGETQYF.

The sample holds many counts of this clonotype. CDR3 nucleotides: TGTGCCAGCAGTGAGCAGGGGACTGAAGCTTTCTTT. It codes for CASSEQGTEAFF. This chain uses TRBV2 with TRBJ1-1, with a possible D match to TRBD1 (6 bases). This CDR3 is built from 12 residues. Trimming took 3 bases from V and 5 from J, leaving 7 bases between them. Germline CDR1 reads SNHLY; CDR2 reads FYNNEI. Based on the CDR3 plus reference TRBV2 and TRBJ1-1, the full variable domain is EPEVTQTPSHQVTQMGQEVILRCVPISNHLYFYWYRQILGQKVEFLVSFYNNEISEKSEIFDDQFSVERPDGSNFTLKIRSTKLEDSAMYFCASSEQGTEAFFGQGTRLTVV.

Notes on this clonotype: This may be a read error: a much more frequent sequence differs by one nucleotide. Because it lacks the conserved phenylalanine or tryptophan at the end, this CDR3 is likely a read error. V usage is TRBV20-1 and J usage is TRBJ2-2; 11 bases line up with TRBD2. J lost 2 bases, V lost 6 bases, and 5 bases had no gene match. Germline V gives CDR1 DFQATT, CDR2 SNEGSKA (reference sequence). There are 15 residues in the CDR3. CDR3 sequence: CSALGLAGNTGELFL. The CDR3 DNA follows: TGCAGTGCCCTCGGACTAGCGGGTAACACCGGGGAGCTGTTTCTT.

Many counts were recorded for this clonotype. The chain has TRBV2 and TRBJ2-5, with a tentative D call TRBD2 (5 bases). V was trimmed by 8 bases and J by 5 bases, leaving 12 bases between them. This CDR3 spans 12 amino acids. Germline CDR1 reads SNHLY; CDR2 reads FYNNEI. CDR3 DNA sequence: TGTGCCAGCCGATACGGGGATGAGACCCAGTACTTC. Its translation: CASRYGDETQYF.

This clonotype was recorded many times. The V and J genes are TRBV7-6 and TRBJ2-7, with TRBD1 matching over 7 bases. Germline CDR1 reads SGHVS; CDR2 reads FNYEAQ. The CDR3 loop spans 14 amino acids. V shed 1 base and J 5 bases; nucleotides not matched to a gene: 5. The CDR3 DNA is TGTGCCAGCAGCTTAGATCGTGGACAGGACGAGCAGTACTTC. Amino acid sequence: CASSLDRGQDEQYF.

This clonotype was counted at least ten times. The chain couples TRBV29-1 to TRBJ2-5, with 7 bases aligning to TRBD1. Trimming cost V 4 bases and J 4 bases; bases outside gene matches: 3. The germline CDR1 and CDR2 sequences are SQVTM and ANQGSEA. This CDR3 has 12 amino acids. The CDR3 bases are TGCAGCGTTGCAGGGGGACGAGAGACCCAGTACTTC. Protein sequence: CSVAGGRETQYF. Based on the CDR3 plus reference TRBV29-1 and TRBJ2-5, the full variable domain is SAVISQKPSRDICQRGTSLTIQCQVDSQVTMMFWYRQQPGQSLTLIATANQGSEATYESGFVIDKFPISRPNLTFSTLTVSNMSPEDSSIYLCSVAGGRETQYFGPGTRLLVL.

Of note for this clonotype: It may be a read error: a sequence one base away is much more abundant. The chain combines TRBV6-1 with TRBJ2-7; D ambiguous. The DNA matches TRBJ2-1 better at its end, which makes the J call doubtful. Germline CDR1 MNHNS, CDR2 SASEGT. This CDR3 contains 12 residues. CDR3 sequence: CASSEQSYEQFF. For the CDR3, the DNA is TGTGCCAGCAGTGAACAGAGCTACGAGCAGTTCTTC.

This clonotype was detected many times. The CDR3 nucleotides read TGTGCCAGCAGTCGTATCGGGGGGCCCTCCTATAATTCACCCCTCCACTTT. Translated: CASSRIGGPSYNSPLHF. The chain links TRBV27 to TRBJ1-6; TRBD1 is a possible D gene (6 bases). From germline, CDR1 is MNHEY and CDR2 SMNVEV (reference sequence). The V end lost 5 bases, the J end lost 0 bases, and 14 bases lay between the germline ends. The CDR3 has 17 residues.

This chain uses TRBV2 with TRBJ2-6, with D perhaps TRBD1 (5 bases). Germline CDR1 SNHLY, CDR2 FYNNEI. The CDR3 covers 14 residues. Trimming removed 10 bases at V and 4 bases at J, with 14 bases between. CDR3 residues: CATAPGSGANVLTF. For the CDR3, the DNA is TGTGCCACTGCGCCAGGGTCCGGGGCCAACGTCCTGACTTTC.